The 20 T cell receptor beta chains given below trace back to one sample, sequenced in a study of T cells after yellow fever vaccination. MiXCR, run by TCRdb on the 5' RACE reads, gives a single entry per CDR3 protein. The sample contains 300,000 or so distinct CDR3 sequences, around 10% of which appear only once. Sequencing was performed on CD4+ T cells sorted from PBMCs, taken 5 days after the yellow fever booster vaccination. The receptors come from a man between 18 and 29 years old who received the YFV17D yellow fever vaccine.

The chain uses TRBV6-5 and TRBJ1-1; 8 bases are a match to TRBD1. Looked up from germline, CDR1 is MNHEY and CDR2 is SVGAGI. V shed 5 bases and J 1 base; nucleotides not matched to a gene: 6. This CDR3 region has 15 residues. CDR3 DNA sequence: TGTGCCAGCAGTAGAAGTGGACAGGGGAACACTGAAGCTTTCTTT. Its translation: CASSRSGQGNTEAFF.

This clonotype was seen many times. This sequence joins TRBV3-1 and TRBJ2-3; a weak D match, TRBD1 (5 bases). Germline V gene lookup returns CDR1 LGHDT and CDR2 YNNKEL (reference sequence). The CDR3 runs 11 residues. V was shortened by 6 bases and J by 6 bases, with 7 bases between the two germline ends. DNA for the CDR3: TGTGCCAGCAGTCAGGGCGATACGCAGTATTTT. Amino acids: CASSQGDTQYF.

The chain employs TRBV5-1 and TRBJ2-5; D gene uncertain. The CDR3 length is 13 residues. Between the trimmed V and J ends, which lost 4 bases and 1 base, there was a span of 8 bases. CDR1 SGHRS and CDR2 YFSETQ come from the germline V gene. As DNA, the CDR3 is TGCGCCAGCAGCCCTGACACCCAAGAGACCCAGTACTTC. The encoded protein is CASSPDTQETQYF.

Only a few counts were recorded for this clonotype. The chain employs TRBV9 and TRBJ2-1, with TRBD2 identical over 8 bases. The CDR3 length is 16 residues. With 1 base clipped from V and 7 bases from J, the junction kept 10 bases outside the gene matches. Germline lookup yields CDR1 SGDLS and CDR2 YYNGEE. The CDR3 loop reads CASSVSFGGGQNEQFF. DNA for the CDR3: TGTGCCAGCAGCGTATCTTTCGGCGGGGGGCAGAATGAGCAGTTCTTC. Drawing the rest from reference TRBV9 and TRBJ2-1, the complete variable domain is DSGVTQTPKHLITATGQRVTLRCSPRSGDLSVYWYQQSLDQGLQFLIQYYNGEERAKGNILERFSAQQFPDLHSELNLSSLELGDSALYFCASSVSFGGGQNEQFFGPGTRLTVL.

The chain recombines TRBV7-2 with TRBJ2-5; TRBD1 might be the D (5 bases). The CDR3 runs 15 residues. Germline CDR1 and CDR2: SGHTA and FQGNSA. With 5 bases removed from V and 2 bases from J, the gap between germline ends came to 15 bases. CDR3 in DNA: TGTGCCAGCAGCCACGGAAGGGGTCGGCAAGAGACCCAGTACTTC. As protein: CASSHGRGRQETQYF.

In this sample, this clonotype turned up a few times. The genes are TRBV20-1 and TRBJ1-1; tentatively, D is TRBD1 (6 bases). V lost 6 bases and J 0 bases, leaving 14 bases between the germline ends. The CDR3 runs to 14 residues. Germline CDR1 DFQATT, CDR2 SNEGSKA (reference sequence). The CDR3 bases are TGCAGTGCGCGCTGGACAGCGCTGAACACTGAAGCTTTCTTT. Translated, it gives CSARWTALNTEAFF.

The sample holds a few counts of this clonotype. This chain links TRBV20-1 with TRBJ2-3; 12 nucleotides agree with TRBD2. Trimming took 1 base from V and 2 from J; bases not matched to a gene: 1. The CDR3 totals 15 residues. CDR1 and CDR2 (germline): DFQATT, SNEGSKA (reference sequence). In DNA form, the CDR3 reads TGCAGTGCTAGAGGACTAGCGGGGGTCACAGATACGCAGTATTTT. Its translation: CSARGLAGVTDTQYF.

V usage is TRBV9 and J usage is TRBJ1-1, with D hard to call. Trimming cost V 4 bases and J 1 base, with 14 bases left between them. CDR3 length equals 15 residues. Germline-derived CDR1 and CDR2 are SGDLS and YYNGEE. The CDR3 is CASSPHGHPNTEAFF. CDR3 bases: TGTGCCAGCAGCCCTCACGGTCATCCGAACACTGAAGCTTTCTTT.

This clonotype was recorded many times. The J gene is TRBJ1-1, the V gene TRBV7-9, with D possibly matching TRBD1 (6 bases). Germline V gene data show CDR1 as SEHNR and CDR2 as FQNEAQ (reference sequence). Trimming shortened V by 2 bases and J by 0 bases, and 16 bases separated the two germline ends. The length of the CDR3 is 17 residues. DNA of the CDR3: TGTGCCAGCAGCTTATGGGGGCGGATAACCATGAACACTGAAGCTTTCTTT. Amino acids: CASSLWGRITMNTEAFF.

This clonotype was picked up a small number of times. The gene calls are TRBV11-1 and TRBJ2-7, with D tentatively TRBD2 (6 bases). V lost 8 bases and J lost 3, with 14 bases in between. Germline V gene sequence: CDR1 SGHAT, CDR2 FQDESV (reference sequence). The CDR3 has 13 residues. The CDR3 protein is CASGSGTYYEQYV. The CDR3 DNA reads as TGTGCCAGCGGATCCGGGACTTACTACGAGCAGTACGTC.

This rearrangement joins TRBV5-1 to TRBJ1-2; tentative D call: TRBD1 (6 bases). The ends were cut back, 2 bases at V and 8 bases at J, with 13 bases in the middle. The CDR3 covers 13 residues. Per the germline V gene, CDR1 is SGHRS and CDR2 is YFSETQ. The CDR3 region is CASSLHRAEGYTF. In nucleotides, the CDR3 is TGCGCCAGCAGCTTACACAGGGCGGAGGGCTACACCTTC.

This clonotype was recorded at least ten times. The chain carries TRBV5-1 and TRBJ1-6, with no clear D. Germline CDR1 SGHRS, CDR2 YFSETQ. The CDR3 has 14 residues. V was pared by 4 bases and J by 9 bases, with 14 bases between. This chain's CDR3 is CASSEDGQFSPLHF. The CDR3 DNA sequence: TGCGCCAGCAGCGAGGACGGTCAATTTTCACCCCTCCACTTT.

The CDR3 DNA sequence: TGCGCCAGCAGCTTGGGACTAGCAGTAGATACGCAGTATTTT. It is translated as CASSLGLAVDTQYF. The gene calls are TRBV5-1 and TRBJ2-3; 7 bases line up with TRBD2. The CDR3 runs 14 residues. The V segment lost 0 bases and the J segment 5 bases; nucleotides outside the gene matches: 3. The germline V gene has CDR1 SGHRS and CDR2 YFSETQ. The full variable domain, in which reference TRBV5-1 and TRBJ2-3 provide the parts outside the CDR3, is KAGVTQTPRYLIKTRGQQVTLSCSPISGHRSVSWYQQTPGQGLQFLFEYFSETQRNKGNFPGRFSGRQFSNSRSEMNVSTLELGDSALYLCASSLGLAVDTQYFGPGTRLTVL.

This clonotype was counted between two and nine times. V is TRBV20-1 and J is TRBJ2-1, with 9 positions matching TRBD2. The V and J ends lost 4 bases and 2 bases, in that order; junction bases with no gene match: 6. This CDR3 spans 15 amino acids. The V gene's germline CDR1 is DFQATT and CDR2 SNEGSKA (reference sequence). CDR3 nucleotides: TGCAGTGCTATAGGCGTAGCGGGGGCCTACAATGAGCAGTTCTTC. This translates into CSAIGVAGAYNEQFF.

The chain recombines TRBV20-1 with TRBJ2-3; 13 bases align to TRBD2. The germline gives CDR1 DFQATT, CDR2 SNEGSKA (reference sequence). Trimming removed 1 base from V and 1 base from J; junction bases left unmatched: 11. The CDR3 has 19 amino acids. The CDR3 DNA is TGCAGTGCTAGAGTCCGGCAGCGCGGACTAGCGGGGGGCACAGATACGCAGTATTTT. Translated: CSARVRQRGLAGGTDTQYF.

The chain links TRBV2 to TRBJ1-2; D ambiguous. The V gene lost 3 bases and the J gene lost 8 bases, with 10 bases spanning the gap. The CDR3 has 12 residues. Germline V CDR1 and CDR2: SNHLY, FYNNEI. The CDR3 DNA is TGTGCCAGCAGTGACAGATCGGGAGGCTACACCTTC. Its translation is CASSDRSGGYTF.

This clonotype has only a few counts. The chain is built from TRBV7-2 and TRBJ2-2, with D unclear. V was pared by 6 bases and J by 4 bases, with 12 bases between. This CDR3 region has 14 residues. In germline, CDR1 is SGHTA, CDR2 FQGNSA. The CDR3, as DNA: TGTGCCAGCAGTCCCGACCGATTCACCGGGGAGCTGTTTTTT. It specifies CASSPDRFTGELFF.

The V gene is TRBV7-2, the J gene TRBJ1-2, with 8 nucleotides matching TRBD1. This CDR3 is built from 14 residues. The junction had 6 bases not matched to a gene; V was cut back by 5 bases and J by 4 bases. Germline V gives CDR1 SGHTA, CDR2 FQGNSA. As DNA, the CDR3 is TGTGCCAGCAGCACGCAACAGGGGGTCTATGGCTACACCTTC. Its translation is CASSTQQGVYGYTF.

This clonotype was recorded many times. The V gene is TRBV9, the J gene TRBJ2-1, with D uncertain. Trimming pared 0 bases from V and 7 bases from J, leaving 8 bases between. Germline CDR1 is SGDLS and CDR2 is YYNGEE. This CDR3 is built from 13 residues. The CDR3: CASSVGAGNEQFF. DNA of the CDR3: TGTGCCAGCAGCGTAGGGGCTGGGAATGAGCAGTTCTTC.

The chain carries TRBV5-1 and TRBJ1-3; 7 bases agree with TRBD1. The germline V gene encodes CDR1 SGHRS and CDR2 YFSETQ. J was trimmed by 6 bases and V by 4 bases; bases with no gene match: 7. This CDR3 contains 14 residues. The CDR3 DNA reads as TGCGCCAGCAGCATAACAACAGGGGAAAACACCATATATTTT. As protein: CASSITTGENTIYF.